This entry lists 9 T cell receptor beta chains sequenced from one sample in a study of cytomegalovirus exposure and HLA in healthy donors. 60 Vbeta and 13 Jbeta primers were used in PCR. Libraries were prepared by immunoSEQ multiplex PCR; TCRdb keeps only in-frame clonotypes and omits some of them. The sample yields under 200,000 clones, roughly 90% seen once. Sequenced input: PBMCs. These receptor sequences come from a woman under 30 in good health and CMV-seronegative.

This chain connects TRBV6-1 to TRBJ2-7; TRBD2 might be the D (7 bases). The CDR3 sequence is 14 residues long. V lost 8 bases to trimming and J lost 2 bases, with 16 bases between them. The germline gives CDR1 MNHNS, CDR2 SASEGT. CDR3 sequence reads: CASSTGGLAYEQYF. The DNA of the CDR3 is TGTGCCAGCTCTACCGGGGGGCTCGCCTACGAGCAGTACTTC.

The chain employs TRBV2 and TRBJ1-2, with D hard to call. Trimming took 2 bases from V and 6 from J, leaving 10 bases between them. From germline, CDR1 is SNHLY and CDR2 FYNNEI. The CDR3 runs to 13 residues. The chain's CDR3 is CASSESREDGYTF. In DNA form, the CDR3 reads TGTGCCAGCAGTGAATCGCGGGAGGATGGCTACACCTTC.

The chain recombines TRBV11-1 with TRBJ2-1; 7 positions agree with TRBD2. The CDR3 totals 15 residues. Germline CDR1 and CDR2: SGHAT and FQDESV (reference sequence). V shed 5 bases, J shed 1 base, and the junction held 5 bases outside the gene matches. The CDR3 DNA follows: TGTGCCAGCAGCCGAGCGGGGACGTCCTACAATGAGCAGTTCTTC. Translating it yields CASSRAGTSYNEQFF.

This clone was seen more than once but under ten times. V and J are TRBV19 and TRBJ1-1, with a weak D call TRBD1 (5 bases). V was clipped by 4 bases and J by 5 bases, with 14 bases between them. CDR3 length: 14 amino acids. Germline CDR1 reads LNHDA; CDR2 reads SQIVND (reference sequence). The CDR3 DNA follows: TGTGCCAGTAGTAATTACCCAGGGATGACTGAAGCTTTCTTT. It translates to CASSNYPGMTEAFF.

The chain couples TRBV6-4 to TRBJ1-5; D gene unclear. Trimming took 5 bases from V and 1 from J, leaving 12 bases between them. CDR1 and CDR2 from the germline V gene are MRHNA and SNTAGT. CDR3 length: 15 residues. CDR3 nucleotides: TGTGCCAGCAGTATAGGGAGGGCGAGCAATCAGCCCCAGCATTTT. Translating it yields CASSIGRASNQPQHF.

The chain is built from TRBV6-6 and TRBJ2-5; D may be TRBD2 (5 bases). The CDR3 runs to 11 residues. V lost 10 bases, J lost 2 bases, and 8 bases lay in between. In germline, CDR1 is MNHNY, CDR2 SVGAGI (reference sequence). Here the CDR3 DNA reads TGTGCCACATCGGGACAAGAGACCCAGTACTTC. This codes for CATSGQETQYF.

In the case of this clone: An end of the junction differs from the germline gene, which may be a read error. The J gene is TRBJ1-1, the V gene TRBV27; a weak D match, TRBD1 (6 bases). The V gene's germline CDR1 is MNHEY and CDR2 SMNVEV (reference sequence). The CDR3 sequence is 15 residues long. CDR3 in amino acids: CASSPHGQFNTEASF. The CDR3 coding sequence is TGTGCCAGCAGTCCCCACGGACAGTTTAACACTGAAGCTTCCTTT.

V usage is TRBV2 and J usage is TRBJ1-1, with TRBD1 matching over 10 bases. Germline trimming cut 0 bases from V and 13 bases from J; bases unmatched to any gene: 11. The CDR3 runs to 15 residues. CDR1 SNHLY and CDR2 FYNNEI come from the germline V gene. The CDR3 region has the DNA TGTGCCAGCAGTGAAGCGCTTCGGGGGACAGGGGTGAGTTTCTTT. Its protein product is CASSEALRGTGVSFF.

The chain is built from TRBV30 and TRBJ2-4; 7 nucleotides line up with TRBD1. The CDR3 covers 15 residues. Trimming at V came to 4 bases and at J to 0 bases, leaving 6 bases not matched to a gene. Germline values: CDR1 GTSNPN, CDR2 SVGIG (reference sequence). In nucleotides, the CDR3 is TGTGCCTGGACCAGGGGGACACTAGCCAAAAACATTCAGTACTTC. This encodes CAWTRGTLAKNIQYF. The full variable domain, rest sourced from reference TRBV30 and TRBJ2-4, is SQTIHQWPATLVQPVGSPLSLECTVEGTSNPNLYWYRQAAGRGLQLLFYSVGIGQISSEVPQNLSASRPQDRQFILSSKKLLLSDSGFYLCAWTRGTLAKNIQYFGAGTRLSVL.